Below, 14 T cell receptor beta chains from the same sample are listed, as sequenced in a study of tissue T cells after allogeneic stem cell transplantation. This table comes from immunoSEQ multiplex PCR, and its TCRdb copy is limited to in-frame clones, with some not included. Of about 6,700 clones listed, under 50% are singletons. As for time point: mouse harvest day 7 after allogeneic transplant. Each mouse received 10^7 T-cell-depleted marrow cells plus 10^6 splenic CD5+ T cells by tail vein. The source material was gut tissue. The receptors come from a female BALB/c mouse given C57BL/6 T cells with graft-versus-host disease after an allogeneic hematopoietic cell transplant.

By its share, this clone is medium-sized (0.01 to 0.1%). Germline and genes: mouse. The read comes to an end 1 residue before the CDR3 does, leaving the germline J gene to fill in the end. This sequence joins TRBV24 and TRBJ1-2, with a tentative D call TRBD1 (5 bases). This CDR3 comprises 14 residues. Germline V gives CDR1 KGHTA, CDR2 FRNEEI. The V and J ends lost 1 base and 4 bases respectively, with 10 bases between them. The CDR3 is CASSLFREGSDYTF. CDR3 DNA (partial): TGTGCCAGCAGTCTGTTCAGGGAGGGCTCCGACTACACC.

This clone was found a few times. Germline and genes here are mouse. The read comes to an end 1 residue before the CDR3 does, leaving the germline J gene to fill in the end. This sequence joins TRBV16 and TRBJ2-4, with 7 bases matching TRBD2. Germline V gene data show CDR1 as SGHSA and CDR2 as FRNQAP. The CDR3 contains 14 residues. The V gene end was trimmed by 2 bases and the J gene end by 1 base; junction bases not matched to a gene: 0. This CDR3 reads CASSLLGGQNTLYF. The covered CDR3 bases are TGTGCAAGCAGCTTACTGGGGGGTCAAAACACCTTGTAC.

Note on this clone: The listed genes are named as in mouse. CDR3 protein: CASSLAKSQNTLYF. The covered CDR3 bases are TGTGCCAGCTCTCTCGCCAAAAGTCAAAACACCTTGTAC. The J gene is TRBJ2-4, the V gene TRBV12-2, with unresolved D. Read coverage stops 1 residue before the CDR3 terminus; the germline J gene supplies the remainder. Germline CDR1 SGHLS, CDR2 HYDKME. V shed 0 bases and J shed 0 bases, with 6 bases lying between them. The CDR3 extends over 14 amino acids.

With regard to this clone: Gene names and germline match the mouse. The sequence runs out 1 residue before the end of the CDR3; the remainder is reconstructed from the germline J gene. This chain joins TRBV19 and TRBJ2-5; TRBD1 matches 12 bases. Germline V gene data show CDR1 as FNHDT and CDR2 as SITEND (reference sequence). The CDR3 runs to 15 residues. Germline trimming cut 4 bases from V and 7 bases from J; bases unmatched to any gene: 7. The CDR3 loop is CASSPGTGGVNTQYF. Partial CDR3 DNA: TGTGCCAGCAGTCCCGGGACAGGGGGCGTAAACACCCAGTAC. Using reference TRBV19 and TRBJ2-5 for the parts outside the CDR3, the full variable domain is GGIITQTPKFLIGQEGQKLTLKCQQNFNHDTMYWYRQDSGKGLRLIYYSITENDLQKGDLSEGYDASREKKSSFSLTVTSAQKNEMAVFLCASSPGTGGVNTQYFGPGTRLLVL.

This clone turned up a few times. Any gene name here is a mouse gene name. The part of the CDR3 DNA that was read is TGTGCCAGCAGTTTATGGGGGTTGAGGCAAGACACCCAGTAC. It is translated as CASSLWGLRQDTQY. The whole CDR3 is CASSLWGLRQDTQYF. V and J are TRBV14 and TRBJ2-5, with D perhaps TRBD2 (6 bases). The read falls 1 residue short of the CDR3 end, and the missing part is taken from the germline J gene. Trimming took off 2 bases at V and 3 bases at J, with 13 bases between the two ends. CDR1 and CDR2 from the germline V gene are SGHDT and FRDEAV. The CDR3 sequence is 15 residues long.

In this sample, this clone turned up a few times. The gene names here belong to mouse. The CDR3 end falls 1 residue outside the read, so it is completed with the germline J gene. The V gene is TRBV23, the J gene TRBJ1-4. The CDR3 sequence is 13 residues long. Germline V lookup: CDR1 KGHTA, CDR2 FQNQQP. This chain's CDR3 is CSSSQSGNERLFF. The CDR3 DNA, read in part, is TGCTCCAGCAGTCAATCCGGCAACGAAAGATTATTT.

To note about this clone: Germline and genes here are mouse. The read ends 1 residue shy of where the CDR3 ends; the end is completed using the germline J gene. The chain joins TRBV1 to TRBJ1-1, with a tentative D call TRBD1 (6 bases). The germline gives CDR1 NSQYPW, CDR2 LRSPGD (reference sequence). V was cut by 3 bases and J by 4 bases, with 15 bases left in between. The CDR3 is 15 amino acids. The CDR3 sequence: CTCSAGGHLITEVFF. The sequenced part of the CDR3 DNA is TGCACCTGCAGTGCCGGGGGACACCTTATCACAGAAGTCTTC. Looking up the rest from reference TRBV1 and TRBJ1-1 gives the full variable domain: VTLLEQNPRWRLVPRGQAVNLRCILKNSQYPWMSWYQQDLQKQLQWLFTLRSPGDKEVKSLPGADYLATRVTDTELRLQVANMSQGRTLYCTCSAGGHLITEVFFGKGTRLTVV.

This clone was recorded once. Compared with germline, one end of the junction differs, possibly owing to a read error. Gene labels here are mouse ones. Coverage ceases 1 residue before the CDR3 finishes, and the germline J gene fills in the end. This sequence joins TRBV19 and TRBJ1-1; the D is unclear. Germline V CDR1 and CDR2: FNHDT, SITEND (reference sequence). The CDR3 contains 13 residues. CDR3 bases read: TGTGTCAGCAGTATAAGGGCAAACACAGAAGTCTTC. Amino acids: CVSSIRANTEVF. From start to end, the CDR3 is CVSSIRANTEVFF.

Comment on this clone: Gene names and germline match the mouse. The CDR3 end lies 1 residue beyond the end of the read and is filled in from the germline J gene. The chain combines TRBV3 with TRBJ2-4; D unresolved. Germline V gene sequence: CDR1 SNHLY, CDR2 FYNGKV (reference sequence). This CDR3 spans 14 amino acids. V was shortened by 1 base and J by 2 bases, with 7 bases between the two germline ends. The CDR3 reads CASSLVQIQNTLYF. CDR3 DNA, as far as it was read: TGTGCCAGCAGCTTAGTGCAAATTCAAAACACCTTGTAC. The full variable domain, rest sourced from reference TRBV3 and TRBJ2-4, is GPKVLQIPSHQIIDMGQMVTLNCDPVSNHLYFYWYKQILGQQMEFLVNFYNGKVMEKSKLFKDQFSVERPDGSYFTLKIQPTALEDSAVYFCASSLVQIQNTLYFGAGTRLSVL.

A remark on this clone: Gene names denote mouse genes. CDR3 residues: CASARGTNTEVFF. The covered CDR3 bases are TGTGCCAGCGCCCGGGGGACAAACACAGAAGTCTTC. The chain is built from TRBV13-2 and TRBJ1-1; TRBD1 is a possible D gene (5 bases). The CDR3 extends 1 residue past the end of the read, so its final part is completed from the germline J gene. This CDR3 spans 13 amino acids. V was shortened by 6 bases and J by 0 bases, with 9 bases between the two germline ends. CDR1 NNHNN and CDR2 SYGAGS come from the germline V gene (reference sequence).

As concerns this clone: All gene names here are mouse names. The read is 1 residue too short to cover the CDR3 end, so that end is filled in from the germline J gene. The chain carries TRBV3 and TRBJ1-1, with D hard to call. Germline V gene lookup returns CDR1 SNHLY and CDR2 FYNGKV (reference sequence). The CDR3 has 13 amino acids. V shed 2 bases and J shed 1 base, with 5 bases lying between them. The DNA read from the CDR3 is TGTGCCAGCAGCTTAACCAGAAACACAGAAGTCTTC. Translating it yields CASSLTRNTEVF. The entire CDR3 reads CASSLTRNTEVFF. Complete variable domain (other parts from reference TRBV3 and TRBJ1-1): GPKVLQIPSHQIIDMGQMVTLNCDPVSNHLYFYWYKQILGQQMEFLVNFYNGKVMEKSKLFKDQFSVERPDGSYFTLKIQPTALEDSAVYFCASSLTRNTEVFFGKGTRLTVV.

With regard to this clone: Gene and germline names: mouse. The CDR3 end is not reached by the read, which stops 1 residue before it; the germline J gene fills it in. V is TRBV26 and J is TRBJ1-1; a weak D match, TRBD1 (5 bases). The V end lost 6 bases, the J end lost 1 base, and 6 bases lay between the germline ends. The CDR3 consists of 12 residues. CDR1 KGHPV and CDR2 FQNQEV come from the germline V gene (reference sequence). The CDR3 region is CASRGVNTEVFF. Partial CDR3 DNA: TGTGCCAGCAGAGGGGTAAACACAGAAGTCTTC.

In this sample, this clone turned up a few times. Mouse gene names apply. The DNA ends 1 residue before the CDR3 does, and the rest of the CDR3 is filled in from the germline J gene. The chain is built from TRBV5 and TRBJ2-2; TRBD1 matches at 9 bases. The CDR3 sequence is 17 residues long. The J segment lost 3 bases and the V segment lost 0 bases, leaving 5 bases of the junction unmatched. Per germline, CDR1 LGHNA and CDR2 YNLKQL (reference sequence). CDR3 in amino acids: CASSQEVRQGDTGQLYF. The sequenced part of the CDR3 DNA is TGTGCCAGCAGCCAAGAAGTGAGACAGGGGGACACCGGGCAGCTCTAC.

Worth noting for this clone: Gene labels here are mouse ones. The missing CDR3 end, 1 residue past where the read stops, is filled in from the germline J gene. V usage is TRBV16 and J usage is TRBJ1-4; D remains unclear. Looked up from germline, CDR1 is SGHSA and CDR2 is FRNQAP. The CDR3 covers 12 residues. The V gene lost 6 bases and the J gene lost 4 bases, with 6 bases spanning the gap. CDR3 bases read: TGTGCAAGCAGTTGGGACAACGAAAGATTATTT. It is translated as CASSWDNERLF. The full CDR3 reads CASSWDNERLFF.